This T cell receptor (beta chain) is from a study of radiotherapy plus CTLA-4 blockade in lung cancer. Study-level information: Of all patients, approximately 17% responded objectively and around 31% showed disease control. Study-level points and caveats: TCR clones originating in tumors grew in number in blood after radiotherapy plus ipilimumab. Interferon-beta, together with early blood T cell clone dynamics, reportedly best predicted response.

Assay: immunoSEQ multiplex PCR; the TCRdb copy retains only in-frame clones and omits some. The repertoire includes about 86,000 clones, roughly four fifths of them detected once, and roughly 0.8% sits in the top ten. Note on this clone: Its antigen is not identified.

The germline V gene has CDR1 MDHEN and CDR2 SYDVKM. The CDR3 runs to 15 residues. V lost 4 bases, J lost 2 bases, and 8 bases stayed unmatched. The specimen comprised peripheral blood, sampled from a patient treated with radiotherapy plus ipilimumab. The origin of this receptor is a human donor with non-small cell lung cancer who had stable disease on radiotherapy plus ipilimumab. The gene calls are TRBV28 and TRBJ2-7; 7 bases match TRBD1. The CDR3 DNA reads TGTGCCAGCAGTTCCTCGACAGGGTGGACCTACGAGCAGTACTTC. Translated, it gives CASSSSTGWTYEQYF.